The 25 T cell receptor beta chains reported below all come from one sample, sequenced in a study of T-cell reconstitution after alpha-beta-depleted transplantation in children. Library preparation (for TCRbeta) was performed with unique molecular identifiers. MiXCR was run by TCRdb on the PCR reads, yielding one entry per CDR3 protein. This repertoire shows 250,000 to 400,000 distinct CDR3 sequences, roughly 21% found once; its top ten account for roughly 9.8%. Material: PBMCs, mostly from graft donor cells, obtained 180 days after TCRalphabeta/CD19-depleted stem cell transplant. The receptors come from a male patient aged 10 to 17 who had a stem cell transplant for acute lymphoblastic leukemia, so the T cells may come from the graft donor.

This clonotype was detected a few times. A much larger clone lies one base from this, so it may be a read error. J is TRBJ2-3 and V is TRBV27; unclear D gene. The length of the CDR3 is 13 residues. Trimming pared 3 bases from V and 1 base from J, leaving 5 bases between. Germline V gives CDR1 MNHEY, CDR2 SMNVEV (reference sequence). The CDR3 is CASSFWGTDTQYF. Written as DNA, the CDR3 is TGTGCCAGCAGTTTTTGGGGCACAGATACGCAGTATTTT.

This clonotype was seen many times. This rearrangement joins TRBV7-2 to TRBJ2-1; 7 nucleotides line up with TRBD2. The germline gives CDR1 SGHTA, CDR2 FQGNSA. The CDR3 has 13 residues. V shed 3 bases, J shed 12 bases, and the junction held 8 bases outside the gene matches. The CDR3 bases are TGTGCCAGCAGCTTGGCGGGAGTCGGCGGGCAGTTCTTC. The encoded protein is CASSLAGVGGQFF.

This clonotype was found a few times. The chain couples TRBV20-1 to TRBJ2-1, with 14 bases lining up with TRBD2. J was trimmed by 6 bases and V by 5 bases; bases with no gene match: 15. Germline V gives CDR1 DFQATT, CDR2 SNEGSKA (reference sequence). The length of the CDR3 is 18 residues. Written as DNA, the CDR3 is TGCAGTGCTTCAAGTCCGGGACTAGCGGGAGTTGCCTCCAATGAGCAGTTCTTC. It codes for CSASSPGLAGVASNEQFF.

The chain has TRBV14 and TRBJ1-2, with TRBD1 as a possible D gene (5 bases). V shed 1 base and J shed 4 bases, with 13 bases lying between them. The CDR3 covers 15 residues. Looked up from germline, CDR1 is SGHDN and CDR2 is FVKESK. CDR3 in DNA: TGTGCCAGCAGCCAAGTTGGGGGGTCCCTCTATGGCTACACCTTC. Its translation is CASSQVGGSLYGYTF.

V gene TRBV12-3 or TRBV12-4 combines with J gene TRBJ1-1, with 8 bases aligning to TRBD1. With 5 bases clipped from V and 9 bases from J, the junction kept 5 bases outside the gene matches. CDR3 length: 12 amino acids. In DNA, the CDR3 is TGTGCCAGCAGTACCGGACAGGGCAAAGCTTTCTTT. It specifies CASSTGQGKAFF.

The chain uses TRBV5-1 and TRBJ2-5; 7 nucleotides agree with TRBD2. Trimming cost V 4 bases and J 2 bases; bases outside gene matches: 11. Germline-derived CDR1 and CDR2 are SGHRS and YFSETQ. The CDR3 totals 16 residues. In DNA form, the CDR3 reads TGCGCCAGCAGCCGGATCCCCGGGACTAAGCAAGAGACCCAGTACTTC. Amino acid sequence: CASSRIPGTKQETQYF.

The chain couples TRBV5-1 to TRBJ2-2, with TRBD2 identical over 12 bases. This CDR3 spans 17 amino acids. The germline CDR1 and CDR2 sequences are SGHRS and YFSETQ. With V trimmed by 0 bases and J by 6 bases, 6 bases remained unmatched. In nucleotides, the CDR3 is TGCGCCAGCAGCTTGGGACTAGCGGGAGTAGTACCCGGGGAGCTGTTTTTT. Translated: CASSLGLAGVVPGELFF. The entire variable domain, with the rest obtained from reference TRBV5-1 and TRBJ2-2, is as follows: KAGVTQTPRYLIKTRGQQVTLSCSPISGHRSVSWYQQTPGQGLQFLFEYFSETQRNKGNFPGRFSGRQFSNSRSEMNVSTLELGDSALYLCASSLGLAGVVPGELFFGEGSRLTVL.

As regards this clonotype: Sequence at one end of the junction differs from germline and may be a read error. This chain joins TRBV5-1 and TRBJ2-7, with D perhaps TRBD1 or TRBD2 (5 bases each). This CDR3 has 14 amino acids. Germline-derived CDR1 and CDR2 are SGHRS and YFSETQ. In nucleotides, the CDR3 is TGCGCCAGCAGCTTCCGGGACGGACTCTACGAGCTGTACTTC. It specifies CASSFRDGLYELYF.

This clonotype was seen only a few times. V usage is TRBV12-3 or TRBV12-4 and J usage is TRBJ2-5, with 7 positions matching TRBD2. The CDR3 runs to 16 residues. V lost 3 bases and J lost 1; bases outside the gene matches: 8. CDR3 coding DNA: TGTGCCAGCAGTTTTGGCCATAGACTAGCCCAAGAGACCCAGTACTTC. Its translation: CASSFGHRLAQETQYF.

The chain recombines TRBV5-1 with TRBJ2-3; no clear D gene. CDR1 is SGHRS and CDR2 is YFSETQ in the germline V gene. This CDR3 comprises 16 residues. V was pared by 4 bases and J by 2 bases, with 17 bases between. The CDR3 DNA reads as TGCGCCAGCAGCATAATCCTATTGGGCTACACAGATACGCAGTATTTT. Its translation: CASSIILLGYTDTQYF.

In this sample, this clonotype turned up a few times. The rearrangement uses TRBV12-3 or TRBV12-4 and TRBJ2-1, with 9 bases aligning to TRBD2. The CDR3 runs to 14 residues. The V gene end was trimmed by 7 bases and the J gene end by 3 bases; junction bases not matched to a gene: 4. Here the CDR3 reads CASNLAGSYNEQFF. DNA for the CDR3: TGTGCCAGCAATCTAGCGGGGAGCTACAATGAGCAGTTCTTC.

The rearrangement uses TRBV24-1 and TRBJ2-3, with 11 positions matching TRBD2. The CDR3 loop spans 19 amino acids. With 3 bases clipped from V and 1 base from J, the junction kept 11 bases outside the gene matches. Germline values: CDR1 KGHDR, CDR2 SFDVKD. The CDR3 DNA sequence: TGTGCCACCAGTGATACTTCCGGGACTAGCGGAGGCCGCACAGATACGCAGTATTTT. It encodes CATSDTSGTSGGRTDTQYF.

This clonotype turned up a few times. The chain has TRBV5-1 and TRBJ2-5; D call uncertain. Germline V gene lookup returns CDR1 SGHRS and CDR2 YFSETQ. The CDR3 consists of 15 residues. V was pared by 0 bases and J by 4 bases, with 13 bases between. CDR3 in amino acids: CASSLAWGTRETQYF. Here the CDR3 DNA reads TGCGCCAGCAGCTTGGCCTGGGGAACGAGAGAGACCCAGTACTTC.

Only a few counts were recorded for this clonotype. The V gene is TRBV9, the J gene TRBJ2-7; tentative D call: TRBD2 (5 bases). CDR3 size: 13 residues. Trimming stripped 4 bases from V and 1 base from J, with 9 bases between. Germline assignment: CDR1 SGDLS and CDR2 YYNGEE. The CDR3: CASSSDYSYEQYF. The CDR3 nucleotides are TGTGCCAGCAGCTCCGACTATTCCTACGAGCAGTACTTC.

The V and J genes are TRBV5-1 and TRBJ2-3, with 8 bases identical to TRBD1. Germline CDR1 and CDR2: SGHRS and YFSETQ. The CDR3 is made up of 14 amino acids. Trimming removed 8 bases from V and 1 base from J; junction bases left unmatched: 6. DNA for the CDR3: TGCGCCAGTTCCCAGGGGGCTGGCACAGATACGCAGTATTTT. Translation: CASSQGAGTDTQYF.

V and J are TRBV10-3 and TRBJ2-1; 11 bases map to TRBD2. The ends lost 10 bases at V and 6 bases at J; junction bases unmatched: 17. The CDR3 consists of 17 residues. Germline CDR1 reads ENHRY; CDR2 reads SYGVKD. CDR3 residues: CATGPTSGSWGGNEQFF. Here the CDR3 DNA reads TGTGCCACCGGCCCCACTAGCGGGAGTTGGGGTGGCAATGAGCAGTTCTTC.

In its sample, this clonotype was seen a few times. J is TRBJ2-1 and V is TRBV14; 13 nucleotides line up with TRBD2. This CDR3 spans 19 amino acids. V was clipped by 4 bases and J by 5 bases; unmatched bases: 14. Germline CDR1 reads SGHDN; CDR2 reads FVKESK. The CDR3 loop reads CASSLRDRGLAGAHNEQFF. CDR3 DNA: TGTGCCAGCAGCCTTCGGGACAGAGGACTAGCGGGAGCACACAATGAGCAGTTCTTC.

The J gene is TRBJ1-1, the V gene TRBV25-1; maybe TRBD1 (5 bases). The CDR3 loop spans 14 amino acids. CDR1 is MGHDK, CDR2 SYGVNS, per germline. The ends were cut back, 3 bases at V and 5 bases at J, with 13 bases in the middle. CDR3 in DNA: TGTGCCAGCAGTGATCTTACCGGGGGGACTGAAGCTTTCTTT. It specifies CASSDLTGGTEAFF.

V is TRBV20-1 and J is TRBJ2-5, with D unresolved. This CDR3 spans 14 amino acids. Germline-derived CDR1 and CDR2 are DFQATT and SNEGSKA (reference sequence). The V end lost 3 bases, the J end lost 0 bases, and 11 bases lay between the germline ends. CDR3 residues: CSASWPRYQETQYF. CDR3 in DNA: TGCAGTGCTAGCTGGCCACGGTACCAAGAGACCCAGTACTTC.

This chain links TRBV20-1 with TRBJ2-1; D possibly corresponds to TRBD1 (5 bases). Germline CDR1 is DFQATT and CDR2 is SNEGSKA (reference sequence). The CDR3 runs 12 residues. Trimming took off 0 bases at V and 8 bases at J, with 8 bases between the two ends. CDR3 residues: CSARDRVHEQFF. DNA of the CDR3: TGCAGTGCTAGAGACAGGGTACATGAGCAGTTCTTC.

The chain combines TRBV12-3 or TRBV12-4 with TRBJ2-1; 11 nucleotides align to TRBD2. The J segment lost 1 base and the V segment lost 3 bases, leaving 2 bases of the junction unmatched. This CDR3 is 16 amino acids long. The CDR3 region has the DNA TGTGCCAGCAGTTTGGGACTAGCGGAATCCTACAATGAGCAGTTCTTC. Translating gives CASSLGLAESYNEQFF.

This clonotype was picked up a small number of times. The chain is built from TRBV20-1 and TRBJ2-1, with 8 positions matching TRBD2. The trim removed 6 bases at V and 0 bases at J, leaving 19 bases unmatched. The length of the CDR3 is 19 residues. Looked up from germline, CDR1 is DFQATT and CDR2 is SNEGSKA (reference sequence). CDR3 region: CSAAPLGLAGGSSYNEQFF. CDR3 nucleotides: TGCAGTGCCGCGCCCCTAGGACTAGCTGGAGGGTCCTCCTACAATGAGCAGTTCTTC.

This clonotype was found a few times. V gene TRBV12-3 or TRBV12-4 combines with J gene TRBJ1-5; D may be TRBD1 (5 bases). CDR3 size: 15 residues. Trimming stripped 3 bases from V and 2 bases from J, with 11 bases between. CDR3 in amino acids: CASSFPGGGNQPQHF. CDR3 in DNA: TGTGCCAGCAGTTTCCCCGGAGGGGGCAATCAGCCCCAGCATTTT.

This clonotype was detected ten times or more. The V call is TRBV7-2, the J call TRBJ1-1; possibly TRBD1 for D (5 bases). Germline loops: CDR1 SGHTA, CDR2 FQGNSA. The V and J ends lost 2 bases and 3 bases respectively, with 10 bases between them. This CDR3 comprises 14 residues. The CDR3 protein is CASSLRRGDTEAFF. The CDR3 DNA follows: TGTGCCAGCAGCTTAAGGAGAGGGGACACTGAAGCTTTCTTT.

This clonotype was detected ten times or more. CDR3 protein: CASSESGSNQPQHF. The DNA for the CDR3 is TGCGCCAGCAGTGAGTCGGGTAGCAATCAGCCCCAGCATTTT. V gene TRBV10-2 combines with J gene TRBJ1-5; D not certain. Germline V gene lookup returns CDR1 WSHSY and CDR2 SAAADI. The CDR3 spans 14 residues. The V and J ends lost 0 bases and 0 bases respectively, with 3 bases between them.